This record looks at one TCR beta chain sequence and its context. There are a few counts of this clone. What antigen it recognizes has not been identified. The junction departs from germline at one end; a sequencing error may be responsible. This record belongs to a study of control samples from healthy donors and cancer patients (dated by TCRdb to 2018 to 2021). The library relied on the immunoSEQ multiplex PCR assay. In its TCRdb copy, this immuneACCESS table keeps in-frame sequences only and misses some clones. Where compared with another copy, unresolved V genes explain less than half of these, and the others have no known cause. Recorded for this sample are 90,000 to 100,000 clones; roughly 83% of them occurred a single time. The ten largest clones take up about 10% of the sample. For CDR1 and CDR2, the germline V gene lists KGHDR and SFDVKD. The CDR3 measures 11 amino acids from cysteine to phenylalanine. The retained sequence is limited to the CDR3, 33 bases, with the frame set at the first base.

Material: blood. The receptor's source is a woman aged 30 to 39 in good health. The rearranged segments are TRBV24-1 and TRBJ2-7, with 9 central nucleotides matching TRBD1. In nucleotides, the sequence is TGTGCCACCAGTGAGAGGACAGGGGTCGACTTC. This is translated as CATSERTGVDF.